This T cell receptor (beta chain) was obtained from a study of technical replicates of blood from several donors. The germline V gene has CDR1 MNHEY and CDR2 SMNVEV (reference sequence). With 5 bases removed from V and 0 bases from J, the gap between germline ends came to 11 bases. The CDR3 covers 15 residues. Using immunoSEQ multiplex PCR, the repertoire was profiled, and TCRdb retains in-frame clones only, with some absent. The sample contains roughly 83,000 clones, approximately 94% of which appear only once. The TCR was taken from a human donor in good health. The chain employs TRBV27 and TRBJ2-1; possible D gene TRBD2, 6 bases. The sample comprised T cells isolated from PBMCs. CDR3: CASSIGTDSYNEQFF. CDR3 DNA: TGTGCCAGCAGTATCGGGACTGACTCCTACAATGAGCAGTTCTTC.